The source of this T cell receptor (beta chain) is a study of cytomegalovirus exposure and HLA in healthy donors (dated 2017 in TCRdb). In terms of the full investigation: An earlier analysis of roughly 500 of the donors reported about 290 Gb of sequence data and some 100 million unique TCR beta sequences from about 200 million T cells. On average, roughly 250,000 unique TCR beta nucleotide sequences were sequenced per donor among about 400 genotyped donors of the cohort, with roughly 18% of those sequences being non-productive. The study aimed to test whether cataloging public T cell receptors could reveal signatures of past pathogen exposure. Both class I and class II loci were covered by HLA typing, at four-digit resolution. Five DR-DQ haplotypes were treated as single units for association and clustering because of strong linkage in the cohort. The study profiled the T cell repertoires of about 720 subjects by immunosequencing and related them to cytomegalovirus serostatus. Typing coverage varied by locus: 629-630 donors for A, B, C, DRB1 and DQB1; around 560 for DQA1; more than 600 for DPA1; fewer than 480 for DPB1. To predict cytomegalovirus infection status, the study brought together high-throughput TCR immunosequencing, statistical association of individual TCRs with disease status, and machine learning. In an earlier analysis of roughly 580 of the donors, high-throughput TCR beta sequencing was used to judge whether each TCR beta V gene segment behaved as functional or pseudogenic. All discovery cohort repertoires had been generated using a single sequencing platform. Of the 300 to 400 genotyped donors, 65% to 90% fell in the genetic ancestry cluster associated with self-reported Caucasian donors. Alongside the repertoire data, information on donor age, sex, ethnicity and CMV serostatus was compiled. A later genetic analysis used genome-wide SNP genotypes for about 65% of the 666 donors, treating that subset as a discovery cohort. Rather than using new phenotypic data, the later analysis identified candidate immune exposures from TCR beta sequences and from how often those sequences occurred across donors. An early release that covered fewer than 800 HLA-typed donors contained approximately 290 gigabases of sequencing data and some 87 million unique TCR sequences. In a later analysis, previously published TCR beta repertoires from 600 to 850 donors were re-analyzed and high-resolution HLA genotyping was added so that TCR occurrence patterns could be studied. Along with the roughly 670-subject first cohort, a separate validation cohort of over 90 different subjects was used. The research as a whole found: Because HLA typing was unavailable for some donors at each locus, only the typed subset was used in association tests. Most TCR sequences were observed very rarely across donors, whereas some public TCRs were present in many individuals. A further reported finding was that TCR beta sequences accurately predicted the HLA-A and HLA-B alleles for most subjects in the first cohort. Correlated functional status among segregating V segments might reflect linkage disequilibrium, but an unknown experimental factor could not be ruled out. A group of highly shared sequence variants was considered likely to be a technical artifact of the sequencing pipeline. In an earlier analysis of about 600 of the donors, most TCR beta V segments appeared in productive rearrangements about 87% or about 30% of the time, broadly matching IMGT annotations. In a later analysis, most CMV-associated TCR beta chains were found to appear HLA-restricted, with HLA associations seemingly driven largely by CMV exposure. In this cohort, only TCR beta chains were sequenced, and detectable features were limited by the absence of alpha or paired-chain data. Cytomegalovirus status was reported to be diagnosed by the classifier with high specificity and sensitivity in both the original and validation cohorts. A later analysis found that HLA-associated TCR beta chains were more clonally expanded and had lower generation probabilities than equally common non-associated chains. In vitro tests confirmed that a few of the cytomegalovirus-associated TCR beta chains recognize cytomegalovirus antigens. In a later genetic analysis, fewer N-insertions in productive TCRs were reported among donors in an Asian-associated ancestry cluster than the roughly 640-donor mean. Assigning TCR associations to individual alleles was difficult when HLA alleles, especially DR and DQ, strongly co-occurred. The study gave a list of some 150 TCR beta chains associated with cytomegalovirus. An association between a missense DCLRE1C variant and V-gene and J-gene trimming of TCR beta chains was found in a later genetic analysis and replicated in an independent cohort. The presence/absence analyses assumed that sequencing depth was roughly uniform across donors, and that assumption may not be true. According to a later analysis, parvovirus B19, influenza, CMV and Epstein-Barr virus appeared linked to several top co-occurrence clusters. Immune exposure information for the cohort was limited to CMV serostatus. A later analysis found that TCR association rates varied across HLA loci, with DRB1 alleles showing the most associated TCRs and HLA-C alleles the fewest. Because counts were too low, some 16 rarely observed V segments, including chromosome 9 orphons, were excluded from the earlier analysis of some 540 of the donors. Some IMGT-functional V segments, including TRBV6-2 and TRBV6-3, could not be distinguished by the 87-base-pair reads and were therefore excluded. Specific HLA alleles were associated with over 15,000 TCR beta sequences at a false discovery rate of 0.05 in a later analysis. The authors suggested that the approach could potentially be extended to other disease states and immunological phenotypes.

Via the germline V gene, CDR1 is SGHVS and CDR2 FNYEAQ. Counted from cysteine to phenylalanine, this CDR3 has 16 amino acids. Only the CDR3 DNA stays, 48 bases, in frame from base 1. V loses 5 bases at its end and J loses 4 bases; junction bases beyond the gene matches: 8. The cohort was made up of under 800 healthy bone marrow donors. At the time of sampling, every cohort member was nominally healthy, though immune exposures that went unrecorded were likely present. The donor tested CMV seropositive and was one of the 289 seropositive cohort members. Each donor provided a peripheral blood sample, and peripheral blood mononuclear cells were used for TCR beta sequencing. The Qiagen DNeasy Blood Extraction Kit was used to extract genomic DNA from the blood cell samples. Remarks on this clone: The target of this receptor is not known. Base quality data are lacking; no much larger clone is found one base away.

Receptor libraries were prepared by the immunoSEQ multiplex PCR assay. A mixture of 60 forward primers for TCR Vbeta segments and 13 reverse primers for TCR Jbeta segments was used in the multiplex PCR. Amplification of the CDR3 region of rearranged TCR beta genes was performed with a multiplex PCR assay on genomic DNA. The amplified TCR beta libraries were sequenced on the Illumina HiSeq System as 87-base-pair reads. The authors processed their data as follows. A later analysis tallied 75 million to 95 million unique TCR beta chains across the 660 or so repertoires, and approximately 9.9 million of those chains were shared by two or more donors. Raw reads were error-corrected and collapsed into unique sequences with a nearest-neighbor algorithm that merged closely related sequences to remove PCR and sequencing errors. V, D and J gene segments were assigned by aligning CDR3 sequences to IMGT reference sequences. For a sequence to be retained, a match of at least six nucleotides was required to both a V gene segment and a J gene segment. Rearrangements were called productive when the CDR3 lacked stop codons and stayed in frame with V and J; all others were non-productive. Following IMGT convention, CDR3 was defined as the stretch from the second conserved V-encoded cysteine up to the conserved J-encoded phenylalanine. The earlier analysis of a few hundred of the donors excluded sequences that lacked an unambiguous match to a single V gene segment. An earlier analysis of 500 to 600 of the donors classified V segments as functional when productive rearrangements were above 56.7% and as segregating when the standard deviation between donors was above 5%. A statistical classification framework was developed to diagnose cytomegalovirus status using the catalog of TCR beta chain sequences. A later analysis assigned V and J genes by comparing TCR nucleotide sequences with IMGT/GENE-DB human TR gene sequences. In a later analysis, CDR3 sequences and most-parsimonious VDJ recombination scenarios were assigned using the TCRdist pipeline. In a later analysis, each TCR beta chain was defined by its CDR3 amino acid sequence together with its V-gene family, and reads without a unique V-gene family were excluded. To address suspected cross-contamination and a sequencing artifact, a later analysis removed 592 highly shared, low-generation-probability nucleotide sequences. In a later analysis, a clonal expansion index was calculated for each public chain from normalized within-repertoire ranks of inferred template counts. In a later analysis, generation probabilities were computed with a VDJ recombination model fitted to out-of-frame rearrangements, and the resulting probabilities were checked against IGoR. Hypergeometric tests were used in a later analysis to score TCR-TCR, TCR-HLA and TCR-CMV co-occurrence, with a repertoire-size bias correction applied to the TCR pairs. To estimate false discovery rates, a later analysis permuted the HLA or CMV assignments 20 times. A later analysis grouped co-occurring TCRs with DBSCAN, adding TCRdist sequence similarity when clustering within HLA-allele-positive subsets. Co-occurrence clustering excluded repertoires with fewer than 30,000 or more than 120,000 public chains, plus five with anomalous nucleotide sharing. Drawn from immuneACCESS, this table holds only the in-frame rearrangements with V and J called that TCRdb kept. Clones are partly lost; checked studies trace under half to an unresolved V gene and leave the rest unexplained. From that table come the V and J calls and clone size; the DNA was used to work out D and trimming. The sample contains roughly 160,000 clones, approximately 85% of them found a single time. The ten largest clones take up about 2.7% of the sample.

The material sequenced was PBMCs. This chain joins TRBV7-6 to TRBJ2-7, and TRBD2 matches 13 of the central bases. The TCR sequence derives from a man aged 25-45 years in good health and CMV-seropositive. The sequenced DNA: TGTGCCAGCAGCCCGGGACTAGCGGGATACGAGTACGAGCAGTACTTC. It codes for CASSPGLAGYEYEQYF.